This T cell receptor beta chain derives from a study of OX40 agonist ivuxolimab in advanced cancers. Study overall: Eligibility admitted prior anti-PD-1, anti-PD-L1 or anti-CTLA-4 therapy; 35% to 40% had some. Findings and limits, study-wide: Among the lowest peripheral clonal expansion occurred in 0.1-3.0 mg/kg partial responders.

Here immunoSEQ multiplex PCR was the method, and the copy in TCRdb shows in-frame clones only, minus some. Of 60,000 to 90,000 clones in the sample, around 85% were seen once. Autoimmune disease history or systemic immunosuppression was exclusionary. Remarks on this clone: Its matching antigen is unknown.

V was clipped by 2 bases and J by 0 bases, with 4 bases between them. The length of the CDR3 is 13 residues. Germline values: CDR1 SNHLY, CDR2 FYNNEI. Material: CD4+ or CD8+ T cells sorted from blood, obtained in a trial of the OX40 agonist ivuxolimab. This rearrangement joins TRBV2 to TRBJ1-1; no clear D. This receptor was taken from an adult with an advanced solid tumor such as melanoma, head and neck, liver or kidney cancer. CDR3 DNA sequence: TGTGCCAGCAGTGAATCAGTGAACACTGAAGCTTTCTTT. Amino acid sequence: CASSESVNTEAFF. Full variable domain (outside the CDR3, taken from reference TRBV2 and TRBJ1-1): EPEVTQTPSHQVTQMGQEVILRCVPISNHLYFYWYRQILGQKVEFLVSFYNNEISEKSEIFDDQFSVERPDGSNFTLKIRSTKLEDSAMYFCASSESVNTEAFFGQGTRLTVV.